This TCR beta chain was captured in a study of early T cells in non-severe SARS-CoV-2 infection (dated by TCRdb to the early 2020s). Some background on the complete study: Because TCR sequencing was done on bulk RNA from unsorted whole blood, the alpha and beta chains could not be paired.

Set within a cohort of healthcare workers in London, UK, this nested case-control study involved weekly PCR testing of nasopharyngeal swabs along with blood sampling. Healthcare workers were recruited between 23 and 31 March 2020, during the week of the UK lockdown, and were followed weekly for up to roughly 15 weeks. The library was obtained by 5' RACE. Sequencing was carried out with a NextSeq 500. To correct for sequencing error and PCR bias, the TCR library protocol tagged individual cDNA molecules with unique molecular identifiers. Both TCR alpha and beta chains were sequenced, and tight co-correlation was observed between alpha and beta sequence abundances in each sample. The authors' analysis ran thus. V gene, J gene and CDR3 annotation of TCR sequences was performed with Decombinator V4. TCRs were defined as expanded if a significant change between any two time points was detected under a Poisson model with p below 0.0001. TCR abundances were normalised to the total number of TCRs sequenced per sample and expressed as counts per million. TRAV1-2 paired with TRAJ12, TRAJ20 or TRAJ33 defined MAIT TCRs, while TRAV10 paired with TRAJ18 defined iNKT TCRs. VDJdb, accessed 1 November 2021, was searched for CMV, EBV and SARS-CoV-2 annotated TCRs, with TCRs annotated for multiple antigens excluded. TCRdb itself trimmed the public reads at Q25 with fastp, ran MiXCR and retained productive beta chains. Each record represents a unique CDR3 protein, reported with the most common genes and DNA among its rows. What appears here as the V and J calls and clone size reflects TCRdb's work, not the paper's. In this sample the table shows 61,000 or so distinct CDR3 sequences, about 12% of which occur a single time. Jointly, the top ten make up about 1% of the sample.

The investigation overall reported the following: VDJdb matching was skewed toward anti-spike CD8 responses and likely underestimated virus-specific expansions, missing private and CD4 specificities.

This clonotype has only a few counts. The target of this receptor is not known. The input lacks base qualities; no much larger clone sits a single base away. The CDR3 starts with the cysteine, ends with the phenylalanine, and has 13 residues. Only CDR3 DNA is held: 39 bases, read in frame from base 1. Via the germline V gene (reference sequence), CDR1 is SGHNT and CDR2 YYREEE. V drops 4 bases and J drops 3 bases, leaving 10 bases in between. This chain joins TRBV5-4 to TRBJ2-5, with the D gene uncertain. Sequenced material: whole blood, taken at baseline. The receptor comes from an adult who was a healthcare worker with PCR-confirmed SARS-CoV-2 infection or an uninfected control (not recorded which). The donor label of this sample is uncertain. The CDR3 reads CASSEDGEETQYF. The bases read TGTGCCAGCAGCGAGGACGGAGAAGAGACCCAGTACTTC. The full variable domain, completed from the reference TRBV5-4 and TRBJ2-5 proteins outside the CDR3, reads ETGVTQSPTHLIKTRGQQVTLRCSSQSGHNTVSWYQQALGQGPQFIFQYYREEENGRGNFPPRFSGLQFPNYSSELNVNALELDDSALYLCASSEDGEETQYFGPGTRLLVL.